This record covers a single TCR beta chain. This clone was detected a few times. Which antigen it targets is not known. The sample holds no much larger clone one base away, and base qualities are not on file. From V the trimming removes 9 bases and from J it removes 1 base, while the gene matches leave 3 bases of the junction unaccounted for. There are 13 amino acids in the CDR3, from cysteine to phenylalanine inclusive. Only the CDR3 DNA stays, 39 bases, in frame from base 1. According to the germline V gene, CDR1 reads MDHEN and CDR2 reads SYDVKM. The sample's time point label is to be understood as: peak reinfection, 3 to 8 weeks after reinfection detection. TCR sequencing was performed on the sorted cells directly ex vivo, without any in vitro expansion beforehand. The donors, who were people who inject drugs, were enrolled in the Montreal Acute Hepatitis C Cohort Study (HEPCO) in Canada. As controls, total naive CD8 T cells, sorted as viable CD3+ CD8+ CD45RO-, were obtained from two donors at each of the three reinfection time points. Before sorting, cryopreserved peripheral blood mononuclear cells were thawed, and CD8 T cells were purified from the thawed cells. The MACS CD8+ T cell Isolation Kit was used to enrich CD8 T cells through negative selection. Cells were sorted on a BD FACSAria II sorter running FACSDiva software, and FlowJo was used to analyze the data.

The library was produced with the immunoSEQ multiplex PCR assay. Genomic DNA was extracted from the sorted cells, and Adaptive Biotechnologies' automated high-throughput method was used to sequence the TCR beta V, D and J regions. CDR3 regions were amplified with a two-step, bias-controlled multiplex PCR. An Illumina instrument was used to sequence the amplified TCR beta libraries. On the authors' methods: Demultiplexed reads were processed to reduce amplification and sequencing bias, and CDR3 sequences were assigned to gene families using the IMGT database. Repertoire data were analyzed with ImmunoSEQ software version 2.0. Out-of-frame sequences and sequences containing stop codons in the CDR3 were removed from the clonotype lists. Clonotypes below 0.01% frequency were excluded because they corresponded to less than one cell. Richness was calculated by dividing observed richness by the number of input cells, and evenness was calculated by dividing Shannon entropy by the log of observed richness. Simpson diversity and Morisita-Horn overlap indices were used to quantify repertoire diversity and similarity between time points. Clonotypes were categorized as dominant (>1%), sub-dominant (0.5-0.99%), low abundance (0.1-0.49%) or lowest abundance (<0.1%). The germline index was obtained by subtracting total nucleotide additions from total CDR3 length and then dividing the result by total CDR3 length. TCRdb provides this immuneACCESS table in a form limited to in-frame rearrangements. Some clones are lacking; in checked studies, under half of them reflect an unresolved V gene, and why the rest are absent is not known. The DNA gave D and trimming, while V, J and clone size come from that table. Recorded for this sample are fewer than 50,000 clones; approximately 87% of them occurred a single time. The ten largest clones take up more than 0.95% of the sample.

This sample stems from a study of memory CD8 T cells in hepatitis C reinfection (TCRdb year 2017). At the level of the whole study: Among the donors, three cleared two back-to-back HCV infections on their own, whereas two got rid of a primary infection but ended up chronically infected after reinfection. Peak reinfection samples were obtained 3 to 8 weeks after detection of reinfection. Across an HCV reinfection episode in 5 or 6 donors, the study followed the TCR beta repertoire of virus-specific CD8 T cells over time. In the reinfection study, participants with a resolved prior HCV infection were followed up every 3 months. HCV reinfection was defined as a positive HCV RNA test following two negative tests taken at least 60 days apart. Previously published longitudinal data on tetramer+ CD8 T cell frequency were used to pick the peak reinfection time point. Between 2009 and 2012, five reinfection cases with stored pre-reinfection samples were identified.

The investigation overall reported the following: Because only a few donors were included, definitive conclusions about public clonotypes linked to secondary clearance could not be reached by the study.

The receptor chain draws on TRBV28 and TRBJ1-1; 9 nucleotides in the junction match TRBD1. The TCR originated in a man between 18 and 35 years old with hepatitis C virus infection. Sequencing used naive CD8+ T cells sorted from blood. What this sample's cell subset or site label stands for: total naive CD8+CD45RO- T cells. At the DNA level, the sequence is TGTGCCAGTATGACAGGGGGGAACACTGAAGCTTTCTTT. The translation is CASMTGGNTEAFF.